This T cell receptor (beta chain) originates from a study of vaccination and CD4 T cells after COVID-19. Study information: Treatment of control cultures consisted of a CEFX pool, an HIV-1 Nef pool, or no peptide. Points from the study as a whole: From a median of about 21 to 40, SARS-CoV-2-reactive clonotypes increased, though not significantly.

The Oncomine TCR Beta short-read assay was applied to DNA of cultured CD4+ T cells. In TCRdb, the PCR reads were re-called with MiXCR into one record per CDR3 protein. The table lists nearly 15,000 distinct CDR3 sequences, roughly 43% of them singletons. CDR3 length equals 14 residues. V shed 6 bases and J shed 11 bases, with 17 bases lying between them. The germline V gene has CDR1 MNHEY and CDR2 SMNVEV (reference sequence). Concerning this clonotype: Its target is unknown.

Treatment: roughly 11-day PBMC culture with coronavirus spike peptide pools or control peptides (ViraFEST assay). ViraFEST used peptide pools to expand antigen-specific T cells, then sequenced TCRs. The origin of this receptor is a human donor who had recovered from COVID-19. The chain couples TRBV27 to TRBJ1-6; TRBD1 is a possible D gene (5 bases). Specimen: CD4+ T cells from blood, cultured in vitro. The CDR3 spells CASSPGTSRAPLHF. The CDR3 DNA reads TGTGCCAGCAGCCCCGGGACCTCCAGGGCACCCCTCCACTTT.